Following are 27 T cell receptor beta chains from one sample sequenced in a study of blood T cell repertoires in COVID-19. Here immunoSEQ multiplex PCR was the method, and the copy in TCRdb shows in-frame clones only, minus some. The table lists over 110,000 clones, around 89% of them singletons. Input material: peripheral blood. These receptor sequences come from a human donor in a cohort sampled during active COVID-19.

The chain joins TRBV11-2 to TRBJ2-7, with D perhaps TRBD1 (6 bases). The V end lost 6 bases, the J end lost 5 bases, and 20 bases lay between the germline ends. CDR3 length: 15 residues. Germline-derived CDR1 and CDR2 are SGHAT and FQNNGV. CDR3 nucleotides: TGTGCCAGCAGTACCCCTAGGCAGGGGATCCACGAGCAGTACTTC. It encodes CASSTPRQGIHEQYF.

The genes are TRBV12-5 and TRBJ2-1, with 7 positions matching TRBD1. The CDR3 has 15 residues. Unmatched junction bases numbered 4, after V lost 5 bases and J lost 0 bases. Germline CDR1 reads LGHNT; CDR2 reads FRNRAP. DNA of the CDR3: TGTGCTAGTGGTCCGGGACAGAGCTCCTACAATGAGCAGTTCTTC. This gives the protein CASGPGQSSYNEQFF.

The chain links TRBV30 to TRBJ1-4; D call uncertain. The V and J ends lost 5 bases and 7 bases respectively, with 14 bases between them. Per germline, CDR1 GTSNPN and CDR2 SVGIG (reference sequence). The CDR3 totals 13 residues. The CDR3 protein is CAWGSAGGEKLFF. CDR3 nucleotides: TGTGCCTGGGGGAGCGCCGGAGGTGAAAAACTGTTTTTT.

This clone has a handful of counts. J is TRBJ2-1 and V is TRBV27, with TRBD2 matching over 11 bases. This CDR3 has 19 residues. V dropped 5 bases and J dropped 3; count of bases not matched to a gene: 15. Per the germline V gene, CDR1 is MNHEY and CDR2 is SMNVEV (reference sequence). The CDR3 sequence: CASSPQLAGGGDVYNEQFF. In nucleotides, the CDR3 is TGTGCCAGCAGTCCGCAGCTAGCGGGGGGTGGTGATGTCTACAATGAGCAGTTCTTC.

This chain links TRBV6-1 with TRBJ2-3; D is undetermined. In germline, CDR1 is MNHNS, CDR2 SASEGT. V was shortened by 2 bases and J by 3 bases, with 3 bases between the two germline ends. This CDR3 contains 12 residues. DNA for the CDR3: TGTGCCAGCAGTGAACTTACAGATACGCAGTATTTT. It yields the protein CASSELTDTQYF.

This sequence joins TRBV27 and TRBJ2-1; TRBD2 matches 11 bases. Germline CDR1 reads MNHEY; CDR2 reads SMNVEV (reference sequence). V shed 8 bases and J 6 bases; nucleotides not matched to a gene: 18. This CDR3 contains 18 residues. CDR3 sequence: CASGRLAGYLKGPNEQFF. The CDR3 DNA is TGTGCCAGCGGTCGACTAGCGGGGTACCTTAAAGGCCCCAATGAGCAGTTCTTC.

This chain links TRBV6-5 with TRBJ1-1; 7 bases match TRBD1. J was trimmed by 3 bases and V by 7 bases; bases with no gene match: 5. Germline assignment: CDR1 MNHEY and CDR2 SVGAGI. The CDR3 is 13 residues long. CDR3 residues: CASTEGGDTEAFF. The CDR3 DNA reads TGTGCCAGCACCGAAGGGGGCGACACTGAAGCTTTCTTT.

The chain has TRBV5-5 and TRBJ2-5; 9 positions match TRBD2. Germline V gene data show CDR1 as SGHKS and CDR2 as YYEKEE (reference sequence). The CDR3 contains 14 residues. With 4 bases clipped from V and 4 bases from J, the junction kept 5 bases outside the gene matches. This CDR3 reads CASSVWTSAETQYF. In DNA, the CDR3 is TGTGCCAGCAGCGTGTGGACTAGCGCAGAGACCCAGTACTTC.

The chain combines TRBV9 with TRBJ2-7; 10 nucleotides agree with TRBD1. From germline, CDR1 is SGDLS and CDR2 YYNGEE. V gave up 2 bases and J gave up 3 bases; unmatched junction bases: 8. The CDR3 covers 16 residues. The DNA of the CDR3 is TGTGCCAGCAGCGTGACAGGGGGCATACCACTCTACGAGCAGTACTTC. Its translation: CASSVTGGIPLYEQYF.

J is TRBJ2-3 and V is TRBV4-1; TRBD2 matches at 11 bases. Looked up from germline, CDR1 is MGHRA and CDR2 is YSYEKL. Germline trimming cut 0 bases from V and 2 bases from J; bases unmatched to any gene: 13. The CDR3 length is 20 residues. The CDR3 DNA is TGCGCCAGCAGCCAAGATCTGGGTCTAGCGGGGGGACCTACCACAGATACGCAGTATTTT. As protein: CASSQDLGLAGGPTTDTQYF.

The V call is TRBV4-2, the J call TRBJ1-1; D uncertain. The CDR3 length is 14 residues. V shed 4 bases and J shed 3 bases, with 12 bases lying between them. CDR1 LGHNA and CDR2 YNFKEQ come from the germline V gene. The CDR3 loop is CASSPPGGDTEAFF. CDR3 sequence (DNA): TGTGCCAGCAGCCCCCCGGGAGGAGACACTGAAGCTTTCTTT.

The V call is TRBV13, the J call TRBJ1-1; no firm D call. V dropped 1 base and J dropped 2 bases, with 8 bases sitting between them. The CDR3 extends over 14 amino acids. From germline, CDR1 is PRHDT and CDR2 FYEKMQ (reference sequence). This chain's CDR3 is CASSLVAVNTEAFF. Written as DNA, the CDR3 is TGTGCCAGCAGCTTAGTAGCCGTCAACACTGAAGCTTTCTTT.

This chain joins TRBV9 and TRBJ1-1; D might be TRBD1 (6 bases). The CDR3 spans 13 residues. With 2 bases removed from V and 5 bases from J, the gap between germline ends came to 10 bases. Germline V lookup: CDR1 SGDLS, CDR2 YYNGEE. CDR3 loop: CASSVGGATEAFF. The CDR3 region has the DNA TGTGCCAGCAGCGTCGGGGGGGCGACTGAAGCTTTCTTT.

This rearrangement joins TRBV6-2 or TRBV6-3 to TRBJ2-2; D gene uncertain. The length of the CDR3 is 14 residues. Trimming cost V 5 bases and J 7 bases, with 14 bases left between them. Germline CDR1 MNHEY, CDR2 SVGEGT. In DNA, the CDR3 is TGTGCCAGCAGTCGGGTGCCGTTTGTCGGGGAGCTGTTTTTT. Residues: CASSRVPFVGELFF.

The sample holds one count of this clone. The genes are TRBV7-8 and TRBJ2-1, with 8 bases aligning to TRBD1. The CDR3 has 17 amino acids. Germline V gives CDR1 SGHVS, CDR2 FQNEAQ. V lost 2 bases, J lost 5 bases, and 11 bases stayed unmatched. The chain's CDR3 is CASSLRRWGQEHNEQFF. For the CDR3, the DNA is TGTGCCAGCAGCTTAAGAAGGTGGGGACAGGAACACAATGAGCAGTTCTTC.

The chain uses TRBV6-2 or TRBV6-3 and TRBJ2-7; no firm D call. Germline loops: CDR1 MNHEY, CDR2 SVGEGT. This CDR3 is built from 14 residues. The V end lost 2 bases, the J end lost 1 base, and 9 bases lay between the germline ends. This CDR3 reads CASSYPVESYEQYF. CDR3 nucleotides: TGTGCCAGCAGTTACCCAGTGGAGTCCTACGAGCAGTACTTC.

The rearrangement joins TRBV9 to TRBJ1-6; tentatively, D is TRBD1 (6 bases). CDR3 length equals 15 residues. The germline CDR1 and CDR2 sequences are SGDLS and YYNGEE. Trimming removed 2 bases from V and 7 bases from J, with 13 bases in between. This CDR3 is CASSVETGINSPLHF. CDR3 DNA sequence: TGTGCCAGCAGCGTGGAGACAGGAATCAATTCACCCCTCCACTTT. The variable domain in full, completed from reference TRBV9 and TRBJ1-6, reads DSGVTQTPKHLITATGQRVTLRCSPRSGDLSVYWYQQSLDQGLQFLIQYYNGEERAKGNILERFSAQQFPDLHSELNLSSLELGDSALYFCASSVETGINSPLHFGNGTRLTVT.

The rearrangement links TRBV11-3 to TRBJ1-1; D call uncertain. The CDR3 runs 13 residues. Trimming removed 3 bases at V and 7 bases at J, with 12 bases between. Per germline, CDR1 SGHNT and CDR2 YENEEA. In DNA form, the CDR3 reads TGTGCCAGCAGCTTCGGGGAACGAGGTGAAGCTTTCTTT. This translates into CASSFGERGEAFF. The variable domain in full, with the rest retrieved from reference TRBV11-3 and TRBJ1-1, is EAGVVQSPRYKIIEKKQPVAFWCNPISGHNTLYWYLQNLGQGPELLIRYENEEAVDDSQLPKDRFSAERLKGVDSTLKIQPAELGDSAVYLCASSFGERGEAFFGQGTRLTVV.

This chain joins TRBV5-5 and TRBJ2-7; D possibly corresponds to TRBD1 (5 bases). Trimming stripped 5 bases from V and 0 bases from J, with 6 bases between. The CDR3 runs 12 residues. CDR1 and CDR2 (germline): SGHKS, YYEKEE (reference sequence). CDR3 amino acids: CASRQDSYEQYF. The CDR3, as DNA: TGTGCCAGCAGACAGGACTCCTACGAGCAGTACTTC.

The chain combines TRBV19 with TRBJ1-6; 8 nucleotides agree with TRBD1. V lost 9 bases and J lost 2; bases outside the gene matches: 6. CDR1 is LNHDA and CDR2 is SQIVND in the germline V gene (reference sequence). The CDR3 contains 15 residues. CDR3 region: CASQSTGAYNSPLHF. The CDR3 DNA follows: TGTGCCAGCCAATCGACAGGGGCCTATAATTCACCCCTCCACTTT.

The chain recombines TRBV4-2 with TRBJ1-6; the D gene is possibly TRBD1 (6 bases). V lost 0 bases, J lost 0 bases, and 12 bases lay in between. CDR1 and CDR2 from the germline V gene are LGHNA and YNFKEQ. CDR3 length: 18 amino acids. In DNA, the CDR3 is TGTGCCAGCAGCCAAGATAAGGGACACCGCTCCTATAATTCACCCCTCCACTTT. It translates to CASSQDKGHRSYNSPLHF.

CDR3 residues: CASRMTVYNEQFF. The CDR3, as DNA: TGTGCCAGTAGGATGACTGTGTACAATGAGCAGTTCTTC. The chain carries TRBV19 and TRBJ2-1; no reliable D call. The CDR3 length is 13 residues. Trimming left V 6 bases short and J 4 bases short, with 10 bases between. Germline V gives CDR1 LNHDA, CDR2 SQIVND (reference sequence).

The chain joins TRBV5-1 to TRBJ2-5; perhaps TRBD1 as D (6 bases). This CDR3 comprises 14 residues. Germline loops: CDR1 SGHRS, CDR2 YFSETQ. V lost 2 bases and J 1 base, leaving 9 bases between the germline ends. CDR3 residues: CASSFVTGQETQYF. In DNA form, the CDR3 reads TGCGCCAGCAGCTTCGTGACAGGCCAAGAGACCCAGTACTTC.

The chain employs TRBV7-3 and TRBJ2-7; weak D call: TRBD1 (6 bases). This CDR3 has 15 amino acids. CDR1 SGHTA and CDR2 FQGTGA come from the germline V gene. Trimming pared 1 base from V and 5 bases from J, leaving 15 bases between. The CDR3 loop is CASSLIPGQTHEQYF. In nucleotides, the CDR3 is TGTGCCAGCAGCTTAATCCCGGGACAAACCCACGAGCAGTACTTC.

The CDR3 is CASSQDWGPRPYNEQFF. The DNA for the CDR3 is TGTGCCAGCAGCCAAGATTGGGGGCCCCGGCCCTACAATGAGCAGTTCTTC. The chain is built from TRBV3-1 (or the pseudogene TRBV3-2) and TRBJ2-1; weak D call: TRBD1 (6 bases). The germline V gene has CDR1 LGHDT and CDR2 YNNKEL (reference sequence). V lost 0 bases, J lost 2 bases, and 14 bases lay in between. The CDR3 spans 17 residues.

V and J are TRBV5-1 and TRBJ1-1; no firm D call. The germline CDR1 and CDR2 sequences are SGHRS and YFSETQ. Trimming pared 8 bases from V and 0 bases from J, leaving 8 bases between. The CDR3 is 12 amino acids. CDR3 nucleotide sequence: TGCGCCAGTTACGGGATGAACACTGAAGCTTTCTTT. Its translation is CASYGMNTEAFF.

The J gene is TRBJ1-2, the V gene TRBV6-5; TRBD1 is a possible D gene (6 bases). Trimming left V 8 bases short and J 7 bases short, with 17 bases between. The CDR3 runs 13 residues. Germline assignment: CDR1 MNHEY and CDR2 SVGAGI. The CDR3 DNA sequence: TGTGCCAGCTCTCTTACAGGGTCTATTGGCTACACCTTC. Translated: CASSLTGSIGYTF.